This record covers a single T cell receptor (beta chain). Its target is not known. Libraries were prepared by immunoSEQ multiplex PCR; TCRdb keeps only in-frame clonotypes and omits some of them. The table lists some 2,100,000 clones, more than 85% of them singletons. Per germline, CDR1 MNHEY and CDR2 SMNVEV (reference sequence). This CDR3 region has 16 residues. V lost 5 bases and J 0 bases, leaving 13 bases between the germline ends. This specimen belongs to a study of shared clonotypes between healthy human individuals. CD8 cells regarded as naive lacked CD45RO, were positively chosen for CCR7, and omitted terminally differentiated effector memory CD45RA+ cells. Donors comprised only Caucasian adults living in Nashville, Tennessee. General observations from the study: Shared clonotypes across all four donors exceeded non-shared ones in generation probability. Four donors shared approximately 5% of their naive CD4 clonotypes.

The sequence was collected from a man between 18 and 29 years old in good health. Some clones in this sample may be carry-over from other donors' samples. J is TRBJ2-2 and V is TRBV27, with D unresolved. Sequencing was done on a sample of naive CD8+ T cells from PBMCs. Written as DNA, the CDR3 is TGTGCCAGCAGTAGGATCCCTACCCCGAACACCGGGGAGCTGTTTTTT. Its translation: CASSRIPTPNTGELFF.